This T cell receptor beta chain is drawn from a study of cytomegalovirus exposure and HLA in healthy donors. Study overall: Findings of an earlier analysis included under 140 million unique TCR beta sequences from 180 million or so T cells.

The PCR ran on 60 Vbeta and 13 Jbeta primers. Profiling relied on immunoSEQ multiplex PCR, and the TCRdb table lists in-frame clones only, not all of them. The sample lists around 130,000 clones; 65% to 85% were seen once. This clone was detected a few times. The antigen is not known. Study-level findings and limits: Cytomegalovirus association was listed for 164 TCR beta chains. V- and J-gene trimming in TCR beta was tied to a missense DCLRE1C variant by an analysis performed later. The classifier, whose performance was assessed in both the original and validation cohorts, reportedly diagnosed cytomegalovirus status with high specificity and sensitivity.

The sample was PBMCs. This TCR derives from a boy under 18 in good health and CMV-seronegative.

The CDR3 nucleotides read TGTGCCGGCAAACGGGGACTAGTTACCTACAATGAGCAGTTCTTC. This translates into CAGKRGLVTYNEQFF. The rearrangement uses TRBV6-5 and TRBJ2-1, with 8 positions matching TRBD2. The CDR3 covers 15 residues. Germline CDR1 MNHEY, CDR2 SVGAGI. The ends lost 11 bases at V and 2 bases at J; junction bases unmatched: 11.